This passage covers 20 T cell receptor beta chains from one sample sequenced in a study of blood T cell repertoires in COVID-19. Some clones are missing from TCRdb's copy, which holds only in-frame ones; the method was immunoSEQ multiplex PCR. The table includes some 80,000 clones, more than 65% detected once. Material for sequencing was peripheral blood. Receptors were obtained from a woman older than 75 with active or convalescent COVID-19.

The chain combines TRBV2 with TRBJ2-5; 7 nucleotides line up with TRBD1. This CDR3 has 14 residues. The V gene's germline CDR1 is SNHLY and CDR2 FYNNEI. Losses at the gene ends were 3 bases for V and 5 bases for J; bases not matched to a gene: 6. CDR3 sequence (DNA): TGTGCCAGCAGTGAGGACAGGTTCGGGGAGACCCAGTACTTC. Amino acids: CASSEDRFGETQYF.

V and J are TRBV21-1 and TRBJ2-7; the DNA was not used to check the table's D call, TRBD2. TRBV21-1 is a pseudogene. This CDR3 has 19 residues. The chain's CDR3 is CASSKVSLAGLPYSYEQYF. Here the CDR3 DNA reads TGTGCCAGCAGCAAAGTGTCACTAGCGGGGCTACCCTACTCCTACGAGCAGTACTTC.

V is TRBV18 and J is TRBJ1-5; 9 positions match TRBD1. Trimming removed 3 bases from V and 5 bases from J; junction bases left unmatched: 5. The CDR3 has 15 amino acids. Germline V CDR1 and CDR2: KGHSH, LQKENI. The CDR3 loop is CASSPYGDRDQPQHF. The CDR3 DNA reads TGTGCCAGCTCACCTTACGGGGACAGGGATCAGCCCCAGCATTTT.

The chain uses TRBV5-4 and TRBJ2-2; 14 nucleotides agree with TRBD2. Germline V gene data show CDR1 as SGHNT and CDR2 as YYREEE (reference sequence). The CDR3 is 18 residues long. J lost 6 bases, V lost 3 bases, and 10 bases had no gene match. CDR3 DNA: TGTGCCAGCAGCTCCCAAATTCGACTAGCGGGGGGGCCCGGGGAGCTGTTTTTT. This codes for CASSSQIRLAGGPGELFF.

Regarding this clone: The same CDR3 can be traced to other DNA sequences in this sample. The chain joins TRBV2 to TRBJ1-5; weak D call: TRBD1 (5 bases). This CDR3 is built from 15 residues. Trimming stripped 4 bases from V and 0 bases from J, with 10 bases between. Germline V CDR1 and CDR2: SNHLY, FYNNEI. The CDR3 region is CASSVGGYSNQPQHF. Written as DNA, the CDR3 is TGTGCCAGCAGTGTGGGGGGTTATAGCAATCAGCCCCAGCATTTT.

The CDR3 sequence is CASSPRQGADTQYF. The CDR3 DNA reads as TGTGCCAGCAGCCCCCGACAGGGGGCGGATACGCAGTATTTT. V and J are TRBV9 and TRBJ2-3, with 10 bases matching TRBD1. The germline CDR1 and CDR2 sequences are SGDLS and YYNGEE. V lost 4 bases, J lost 6 bases, and 5 bases stayed unmatched. The CDR3 spans 14 residues.

A few counts support this clone. Here the CDR3 reads CASGTGGRQPQHF. Written as DNA, the CDR3 is TGTGCCAGCGGTACAGGGGGCCGGCAGCCCCAGCATTTT. J is TRBJ1-5 and V is TRBV6-5; TRBD1 agrees at 9 bases. V shed 8 bases, J shed 7 bases, and the junction held 6 bases outside the gene matches. The germline gives CDR1 MNHEY, CDR2 SVGAGI. The CDR3 has 13 residues.

The chain has TRBV7-2 and TRBJ2-7; D uncertain. The CDR3 covers 13 residues. The V gene's germline CDR1 is SGHTA and CDR2 FQGNSA. V lost 4 bases, J lost 4 bases, and 11 bases lay in between. DNA of the CDR3: TGTGCCAGCAGCTCAACACCGCCGTACGAGCAGTACTTC. Protein sequence: CASSSTPPYEQYF. The variable domain in full, with the rest retrieved from reference TRBV7-2 and TRBJ2-7, is GAGVSQSPSNKVTEKGKDVELRCDPISGHTALYWYRQSLGQGLEFLIYFQGNSAPDKSGLPSDRFSAERTGGSVSTLTIQRTQQEDSAVYLCASSSTPPYEQYFGPGTRLTVT.

V is TRBV10-2 and J is TRBJ1-2; TRBD1 is a possible D gene (6 bases). The germline V gene has CDR1 WSHSY and CDR2 SAAADI. The germline V and J ends were trimmed by 0 bases and 5 bases, with 16 bases remaining between them. CDR3 length: 16 amino acids. The CDR3, as DNA: TGCGCCAGCAGTGAGTCCCGGGGGGGCATCGGGTATGGCTACACCTTC. The encoded protein is CASSESRGGIGYGYTF.

V gene TRBV6-2 or TRBV6-3 combines with J gene TRBJ2-7; D is unclear. CDR3 length: 13 residues. V lost 4 bases and J 0 bases, leaving 7 bases between the germline ends. Germline V gene sequence: CDR1 MNHEY, CDR2 SVGEGT. CDR3 DNA sequence: TGTGCCAGCAGTTCCCTTTCCTCCTACGAGCAGTACTTC. Translating it yields CASSSLSSYEQYF.

This rearrangement joins TRBV7-2 to TRBJ1-6, with TRBD1 matching 7 bases. The V gene end was trimmed by 4 bases and the J gene end by 5 bases; junction bases not matched to a gene: 5. The CDR3 extends over 15 amino acids. Germline V CDR1 and CDR2: SGHTA, FQGNSA. The CDR3 DNA is TGTGCCAGCAGCTCAAATACAGGGGATAATTCACCCCTCCACTTT. Protein: CASSSNTGDNSPLHF.

The rearrangement uses TRBV5-8 and TRBJ1-1; D uncertain. V was cut by 4 bases and J by 1 base, with 17 bases left in between. The CDR3 loop spans 16 amino acids. Looked up from germline, CDR1 is SGHTS and CDR2 is YDEGEE. The CDR3 DNA reads TGTGCCAGCAGCCGGAGGTCCGGTGGAGGGAACACTGAAGCTTTCTTT. Protein sequence: CASSRRSGGGNTEAFF.

The chain is built from TRBV15 and TRBJ2-7; TRBD1 aligns across 10 bases. CDR3 length equals 14 residues. Trimming at V came to 5 bases and at J to 4 bases, leaving 5 bases not matched to a gene. Germline assignment: CDR1 LNHNV and CDR2 YYDKDF (reference sequence). The CDR3 is CATSGGQGGYEQYF. Written as DNA, the CDR3 is TGTGCCACCAGCGGTGGACAGGGGGGATACGAGCAGTACTTC. Full variable domain (rest looked up from reference TRBV15 and TRBJ2-7): DAMVIQNPRYQVTQFGKPVTLSCSQTLNHNVMYWYQQKSSQAPKLLFHYYDKDFNNEADTPDNFQSRRPNTSFCFLDIRSPGLGDTAMYLCATSGGQGGYEQYFGPGTRLTVT.

The V and J genes are TRBV10-1 and TRBJ2-2; no firm D call. With 5 bases removed from V and 6 bases from J, the gap between germline ends came to 10 bases. Germline loops: CDR1 WNHNN, CDR2 SYGVQD (reference sequence). CDR3 length: 13 amino acids. The CDR3 DNA reads TGCGCCAGCAGTCCCGTACGGGCCGGGGAGCTGTTTTTT. Translating it yields CASSPVRAGELFF.

The chain links TRBV5-6 to TRBJ1-2, with TRBD1 matching 7 bases. Germline V CDR1 and CDR2: SGHDT, YYEEEE. The J segment lost 1 base and the V segment lost 4 bases, leaving 7 bases of the junction unmatched. CDR3 length: 15 residues. The CDR3 DNA is TGTGCCAGCAGCGGTACAGGGGCTTATAACTATGGCTACACCTTC. It specifies CASSGTGAYNYGYTF. Filled out from reference TRBV5-6 and TRBJ1-2, the complete variable domain reads DAGVTQSPTHLIKTRGQQVTLRCSPKSGHDTVSWYQQALGQGPQFIFQYYEEEERQRGNFPDRFSGHQFPNYSSELNVNALLLGDSALYLCASSGTGAYNYGYTFGSGTRLTVV.

V usage is TRBV11-3 and J usage is TRBJ2-2; TRBD2 agrees at 7 bases. Trimming removed 4 bases from V and 7 bases from J; junction bases left unmatched: 15. Germline loops: CDR1 SGHNT, CDR2 YENEEA. The CDR3 has 17 residues. For the CDR3, the DNA is TGTGCCAGCAGCTCATCCCTCCTCGGAATAGCGGGCGGGGAGCTGTTTTTT. Its translation is CASSSSLLGIAGGELFF.

The rearrangement joins TRBV6-6 to TRBJ1-5; TRBD1 agrees at 8 bases. The V segment lost 7 bases and the J segment 6 bases; nucleotides outside the gene matches: 11. CDR3 length: 15 residues. CDR1 and CDR2 (germline): MNHNY, SVGAGI (reference sequence). For the CDR3, the DNA is TGTGCCAGCACCCTACAGGGGGGGGAAAGTCAGCCCCAGCATTTT. This sequence encodes CASTLQGGESQPQHF.

Remarks on this clone: An end of the junction does not agree with germline; a read error may underlie this. The chain recombines TRBV5-4 with TRBJ2-6; D is perhaps TRBD2 (6 bases). The germline gives CDR1 SGHNT, CDR2 YYREEE (reference sequence). The CDR3 totals 16 residues. CDR3 in DNA: TGTGCCAGCAGCCCGGCGGGGAGCTCTGGGGTCAACGTCCTGACTTTC. Residues: CASSPAGSSGVNVLTF.

The chain uses TRBV24-1 and TRBJ2-3; TRBD2 aligns across 13 bases. This CDR3 is built from 18 residues. Germline values: CDR1 KGHDR, CDR2 SFDVKD. V lost 3 bases and J lost 6; bases outside the gene matches: 11. CDR3 coding DNA: TGTGCCACCAGTGATCCTGGGACTAGCGGGGCCGGGAGGGATACGCAGTATTTT. As protein: CATSDPGTSGAGRDTQYF.

The rearrangement links TRBV5-4 to TRBJ2-5; perhaps TRBD2 as D (6 bases). Germline loops: CDR1 SGHNT, CDR2 YYREEE (reference sequence). Trimming pared 4 bases from V and 5 bases from J, leaving 21 bases between. This CDR3 spans 16 amino acids. In nucleotides, the CDR3 is TGTGCCAGCAGCGGTATCTTCTCGGGGGTCGGTGAGACCCAGTACTTC. It translates to CASSGIFSGVGETQYF.